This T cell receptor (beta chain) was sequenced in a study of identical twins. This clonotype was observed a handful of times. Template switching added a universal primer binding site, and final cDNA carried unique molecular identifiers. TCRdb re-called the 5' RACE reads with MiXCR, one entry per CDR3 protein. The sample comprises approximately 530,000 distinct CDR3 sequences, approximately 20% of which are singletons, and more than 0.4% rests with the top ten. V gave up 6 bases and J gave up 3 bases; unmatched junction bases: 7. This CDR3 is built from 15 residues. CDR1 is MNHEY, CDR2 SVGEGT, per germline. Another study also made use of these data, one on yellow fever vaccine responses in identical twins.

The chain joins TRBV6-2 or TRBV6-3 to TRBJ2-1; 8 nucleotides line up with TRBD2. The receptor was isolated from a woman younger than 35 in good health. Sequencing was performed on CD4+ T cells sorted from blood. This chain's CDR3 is CASRPGGAGYNEQFF. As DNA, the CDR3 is TGTGCCAGCAGGCCCGGGGGGGCCGGCTACAATGAGCAGTTCTTC.